The present entry profiles one TCR beta chain with its context. Its target is not known. Vbeta (60) and Jbeta (13) primers were used in the PCR. The data were produced by immunoSEQ multiplex PCR, yet TCRdb's version contains in-frame clones alone and is incomplete. The table has around 250,000 clones, about 81% seen once. This record belongs to a study of cytomegalovirus exposure and HLA in healthy donors. Findings and limits, study-wide: Relative to equally common others, HLA-associated TCR beta chains showed greater clonal expansion in a later analysis. According to reports, the classifier identified cytomegalovirus status with high specificity and sensitivity.

The TCR sequence derives from a woman aged 60-75 years in good health and CMV-seropositive. The sample comprised PBMCs.

DNA for the CDR3: TGTGCCAGCAGTTCCGGGGTTAGCGGGATCTGGGGGGAGCTGTTTTTT. This codes for CASSSGVSGIWGELFF. The chain uses TRBV28 and TRBJ2-2, with TRBD2 matching 8 bases. CDR1 is MDHEN, CDR2 SYDVKM, per germline. CDR3 length: 16 residues. After removal of 4 bases from V and 8 bases from J, the junction contained 12 bases not matched to a gene. Together with reference TRBV28 and TRBJ2-2, the CDR3 gives the full variable domain: DVKVTQSSRYLVKRTGEKVFLECVQDMDHENMFWYRQDPGLGLRLIYFSYDVKMKEKGDIPEGYSVSREKKERFSLILESASTNQTSMYLCASSSGVSGIWGELFFGEGSRLTVL.